These 3 T cell receptor beta chains were all obtained from the same sample, sequenced in a study of tissue T cells after allogeneic stem cell transplantation. Method: immunoSEQ multiplex PCR; TCRdb's copy keeps in-frame clones and lacks some. The sample records some 48,000 clones, roughly four fifths being singletons. Sequencing used sorted cells pooled from one or two spleens. Receptors were obtained from a pool of C57BL/6 mice in good health.

Turning to this clone: Gene labels here are mouse ones. Coverage ceases 1 residue before the CDR3 finishes, and the germline J gene fills in the end. This chain links TRBV5 with TRBJ2-7, with D maybe TRBD2 (6 bases). V was shortened by 1 base and J by 4 bases, with 11 bases between the two germline ends. Germline values: CDR1 LGHNA, CDR2 YNLKQL (reference sequence). This CDR3 comprises 14 residues. The part of the CDR3 DNA that was read is TGTGCCAGCAGCCAAGCCTCTGGGGAGTATGAACAGTAC. Translation: CASSQASGEYEQY. The CDR3 in full is CASSQASGEYEQYF.

On this clone itself: The genes are named according to mouse. The read ends 1 residue early relative to the CDR3; the germline J gene fills the gap. V gene TRBV3 combines with J gene TRBJ1-4; 7 bases line up with TRBD1. This CDR3 has 16 residues. Germline lookup yields CDR1 SNHLY and CDR2 FYNGKV (reference sequence). J lost 5 bases, V lost 0 bases, and 6 bases had no gene match. Here the CDR3 reads CASSLARDRTNERLFF. Partial CDR3 DNA: TGTGCCAGCAGCTTAGCGCGGGACAGAACTAACGAAAGATTATTT.

As for this clone: The gene names given are mouse names. Read data end 1 residue before the CDR3 end; the end is taken from the germline J gene. The rearrangement joins TRBV19 to TRBJ1-2; a weak D match, TRBD1 (6 bases). V shed 2 bases and J shed 2 bases, with 7 bases lying between them. This CDR3 has 13 residues. Germline values: CDR1 FNHDT, CDR2 SITEND (reference sequence). The CDR3 here is CASSIGQNSDYTF. Incomplete CDR3 DNA: TGTGCCAGCAGTATCGGACAGAACTCCGACTACACC.